The 22 T cell receptor beta chains listed next were all sequenced from one sample in a study of blood T cell repertoires in COVID-19. Clones were sequenced by immunoSEQ multiplex PCR, and TCRdb holds only the in-frame ones, with some missing. Found here are about 270,000 clones, 81% of them singletons; the top ten hold 2.5% to 3%. The sequenced sample was peripheral blood. All receptors derive from a woman aged 55-70 years with active or convalescent COVID-19.

The V and J genes are TRBV23-1 and TRBJ1-2, with 9 positions matching TRBD1. TRBV23-1 is labeled an ORF, and its function is uncertain. The V segment lost 0 bases and the J segment 0 bases; nucleotides outside the gene matches: 5. The CDR3 has 17 amino acids. CDR3 loop: CASSQSLGQGPNYGYTF. In DNA, the CDR3 is TGCGCCAGCAGTCAATCTTTGGGACAGGGTCCTAACTATGGCTACACCTTC.

The chain joins TRBV6-2 or TRBV6-3 to TRBJ2-1, with 8 bases that match TRBD2. Germline-derived CDR1 and CDR2 are MNHEY and SVGEGT. The CDR3 is 15 residues long. The trim removed 4 bases at V and 3 bases at J, leaving 5 bases unmatched. The CDR3 region is CASSLSGGLYNEQFF. CDR3 nucleotides: TGTGCCAGCAGTTTAAGCGGGGGCCTCTACAATGAGCAGTTCTTC.

The V gene is TRBV6-6, the J gene TRBJ2-2; 7 bases align to TRBD2. V gave up 5 bases and J gave up 4 bases; unmatched junction bases: 4. In germline, CDR1 is MNHNY, CDR2 SVGAGI (reference sequence). The CDR3 consists of 14 residues. In DNA, the CDR3 is TGTGCCAGCAGTGTAGCGGGTGGCACCGGGGAGCTGTTTTTT. It encodes CASSVAGGTGELFF.

The sample holds one count of this clone. This chain connects TRBV9 to TRBJ2-3, with TRBD1 matching over 7 bases. The CDR3 totals 15 residues. Germline V gives CDR1 SGDLS, CDR2 YYNGEE. Trimming took 4 bases from V and 1 from J; bases not matched to a gene: 6. The CDR3 reads CASSPRQGGTDTQYF. CDR3 in DNA: TGTGCCAGCAGCCCCCGGCAGGGGGGCACAGATACGCAGTATTTT. Based on the CDR3 plus reference TRBV9 and TRBJ2-3, the full variable domain is DSGVTQTPKHLITATGQRVTLRCSPRSGDLSVYWYQQSLDQGLQFLIQYYNGEERAKGNILERFSAQQFPDLHSELNLSSLELGDSALYFCASSPRQGGTDTQYFGPGTRLTVL.

A remark on this clone: This sample also contains other DNA sequences that code for the same CDR3. The chain couples TRBV3-1 (or the pseudogene TRBV3-2) to TRBJ1-1, with TRBD1 as a possible D gene (6 bases). V shed 1 base and J shed 5 bases, with 8 bases lying between them. This CDR3 contains 13 residues. Germline-derived CDR1 and CDR2 are LGHDT and YNNKEL (reference sequence). CDR3 sequence: CASSQVTGTEAFF. The CDR3 nucleotides read TGTGCCAGCAGCCAAGTTACAGGGACTGAAGCTTTCTTT.

The chain recombines TRBV2 with TRBJ2-2, with a tentative D call TRBD1 (6 bases). Deletions cut 0 bases from V and 7 bases from J, with 9 bases between. The CDR3 has 14 amino acids. Per the germline V gene, CDR1 is SNHLY and CDR2 is FYNNEI. The CDR3: CASSEAGADGELFF. CDR3 nucleotide sequence: TGTGCCAGCAGTGAAGCGGGGGCCGACGGGGAGCTGTTTTTT.

This sequence joins TRBV2 and TRBJ1-4; tentatively, D is TRBD1 (6 bases). This CDR3 region has 15 residues. Germline lookup yields CDR1 SNHLY and CDR2 FYNNEI. The V end lost 6 bases, the J end lost 5 bases, and 16 bases lay between the germline ends. The CDR3 DNA sequence: TGTGCCAGCAGGACCCTCGGTGGGGGCAATGAAAAACTGTTTTTT. This encodes CASRTLGGGNEKLFF.

The chain is built from TRBV11-2 and TRBJ2-1; D perhaps matches TRBD1 (5 bases). Per germline, CDR1 SGHAT and CDR2 FQNNGV. The CDR3 extends over 14 amino acids. Trimming shortened V by 0 bases and J by 10 bases, and 13 bases separated the two germline ends. The CDR3 sequence is CASSLDDTGLEQFF. The CDR3 DNA reads TGTGCCAGCAGCTTAGATGACACAGGCCTAGAGCAGTTCTTC.

The chain links TRBV30 to TRBJ2-3, with 7 bases matching TRBD1. V dropped 3 bases and J dropped 15; count of bases not matched to a gene: 15. Germline CDR1 is GTSNPN and CDR2 is SVGIG (reference sequence). CDR3 length equals 13 residues. The CDR3, as DNA: TGTGCCTGGAGCACCGGTCGGGACAGCCAAAACTATTTT. Protein product: CAWSTGRDSQNYF.

This chain connects TRBV6-2 or TRBV6-3 to TRBJ1-6; the D gene is possibly TRBD1 (5 bases). Trimming removed 2 bases at V and 9 bases at J, with 17 bases between. CDR3 size: 16 residues. Germline V gene sequence: CDR1 MNHEY, CDR2 SVGEGT. CDR3: CASSYVGAGLSSPLHF. The CDR3 DNA sequence: TGTGCCAGCAGTTACGTAGGGGCAGGCCTTAGTTCACCCCTCCACTTT.

The V and J genes are TRBV2 and TRBJ1-5; 10 bases agree with TRBD1. CDR3 length equals 15 residues. CDR1 is SNHLY and CDR2 is FYNNEI in the germline V gene. V trimming: 5 bases; J trimming: 3 bases; junction bases outside the gene matches: 4. CDR3 DNA: TGTGCCAGCAGTTCAGACAGGGGGCCCAATCAGCCCCAGCATTTT. Translating it yields CASSSDRGPNQPQHF.

V is TRBV18 and J is TRBJ1-1, with D maybe TRBD1 (6 bases). Germline CDR1 KGHSH, CDR2 LQKENI. The CDR3 is 14 residues long. Trimming left V 3 bases short and J 6 bases short, with 14 bases between. The CDR3 loop is CASSPVGQGPEAFF. DNA for the CDR3: TGTGCCAGCTCACCGGTCGGGCAGGGGCCTGAAGCTTTCTTT.

The CDR3 region has the DNA TGTGCCAGCAGCGGACAGGGGACGAGGGCCAACGTCCTGACTTTC. This sequence encodes CASSGQGTRANVLTF. The chain has TRBV9 and TRBJ2-6; 8 positions agree with TRBD1. The CDR3 is 15 amino acids. Germline V gives CDR1 SGDLS, CDR2 YYNGEE. V lost 3 bases to trimming and J lost 5 bases; unmatched junction nucleotides: 4.

The chain's CDR3 is CASGGGTSNEKLFF. In DNA, the CDR3 is TGTGCTAGTGGTGGGGGGACTTCTAATGAAAAACTGTTTTTT. The rearrangement joins TRBV12-5 to TRBJ1-4, with a possible D match to TRBD1 (5 bases). Trimming removed 5 bases from V and 3 bases from J, with 10 bases in between. This CDR3 has 14 amino acids. Looked up from germline, CDR1 is LGHNT and CDR2 is FRNRAP.

The chain couples TRBV30 to TRBJ2-3, with TRBD1 as a possible D gene (6 bases). Trimming took 1 base from V and 6 from J, leaving 20 bases between them. This CDR3 comprises 16 residues. Germline loops: CDR1 GTSNPN, CDR2 SVGIG (reference sequence). CDR3 in DNA: TGTGCCTGGAGTGGTAGCTGGGGGCCCCCGAGGGATACGCAGTATTTT. It translates to CAWSGSWGPPRDTQYF.

The chain couples TRBV27 to TRBJ1-1, with D unclear. CDR1 is MNHEY, CDR2 SMNVEV, per germline (reference sequence). V lost 6 bases, J lost 4 bases, and 9 bases lay in between. The CDR3 sequence is 12 residues long. The CDR3 loop reads CASRSVGTEAFF. CDR3 coding DNA: TGTGCCAGCAGAAGCGTGGGCACTGAAGCTTTCTTT.

The chain recombines TRBV5-1 with TRBJ2-3; D may be TRBD2 (5 bases). CDR1 and CDR2 (germline): SGHRS, YFSETQ. The CDR3 is made up of 15 amino acids. The ends were cut back, 1 base at V and 6 bases at J, with 15 bases in the middle. Written as DNA, the CDR3 is TGCGCCAGCAGCTTGTCTCGGGGAGCAGGTGATACGCAGTATTTT. It codes for CASSLSRGAGDTQYF.

The V and J genes are TRBV11-2 and TRBJ1-4; 7 nucleotides align to TRBD1. V was pared by 5 bases and J by 4 bases, with 7 bases of the junction left unmatched. The CDR3 is 15 amino acids. CDR1 and CDR2 from the germline V gene are SGHAT and FQNNGV. The CDR3 DNA reads TGTGCCAGCAGCCGGCAGGGGGGACATAATGAAAAACTGTTTTTT. This gives the protein CASSRQGGHNEKLFF.

The chain couples TRBV10-3 to TRBJ1-5, with 12 bases identical to TRBD1. The CDR3 length is 13 residues. The germline V gene has CDR1 ENHRY and CDR2 SYGVKD. V dropped 10 bases and J dropped 5; count of bases not matched to a gene: 3. CDR3 in amino acids: CATGTGGYQPQHF. The CDR3 nucleotides read TGTGCCACCGGGACAGGGGGCTATCAGCCCCAGCATTTT.

The J gene is TRBJ2-7, the V gene TRBV2; D is perhaps TRBD1 (5 bases). CDR1 and CDR2 (germline): SNHLY, FYNNEI. The CDR3 has 14 residues. Trimming took 1 base from V and 4 from J, leaving 11 bases between them. CDR3 sequence: CASSEVRVGYEQYF. CDR3 DNA: TGTGCCAGCAGTGAAGTCAGGGTAGGGTACGAGCAGTACTTC.

The V and J genes are TRBV20-1 and TRBJ1-1; D unresolved. Germline CDR1 reads DFQATT; CDR2 reads SNEGSKA (reference sequence). This CDR3 region has 12 residues. With 3 bases removed from V and 8 bases from J, the gap between germline ends came to 13 bases. Here the CDR3 DNA reads TGCAGTGCTAGTCGGGCCGGGATAGAAGCTTTCTTT. Its translation is CSASRAGIEAFF.

The chain recombines TRBV7-9 with TRBJ2-7; TRBD2 aligns across 11 bases. J was trimmed by 3 bases and V by 6 bases; bases with no gene match: 7. CDR1 and CDR2 (germline): SEHNR, FQNEAQ (reference sequence). The CDR3 has 15 residues. The CDR3 region is CASRASGGPYYEQYF. The CDR3 coding sequence is TGTGCCAGCAGGGCTAGCGGGGGGCCCTACTACGAGCAGTACTTC.